This T cell receptor beta chain was observed in a study of blood T cell repertoires in COVID-19. Study-level background: Donors in the United States, Italy and Spain gave samples during acute or convalescent COVID-19. T cells, B-cell-depleted T cells, or PBMCs provided the cDNA or gDNA that served as material.

In the study's own analysis: Using reference gene primer amplification, nucleated cell counts were estimated. Clones were read by immunoSEQ multiplex PCR, and TCRdb kept only the in-frame ones, dropping some. That table supplies the V and J calls and clone size; D and trimming were determined from the DNA. Of 200,000 to 250,000 clones listed, roughly 80% are singletons. This TCR was recovered from a woman aged 70 to 79 with acute or convalescent COVID-19. What was sequenced was peripheral blood.

The CDR3 nucleotides are TGTGCCAGCAGTGACATCTTAGGGGAACCCTACAATGAGCAGTTCTTC. Encoded protein: CASSDILGEPYNEQFF. The gene calls are TRBV25-1 and TRBJ2-1, with D possibly TRBD1 on 5 matching bases. Trimming stripped 3 bases from V and 2 bases from J, with 14 bases between. CDR1 MGHDK and CDR2 SYGVNS come from the germline V gene. The CDR3 has 16 residues. The full variable domain, completed using reference TRBV25-1 and TRBJ2-1, is EADIYQTPRYLVIGTGKKITLECSQTMGHDKMYWYQQDPGMELHLIHYSYGVNSTEKGDLSSESTVSRIRTEHFPLTLESARPSHTSQYLCASSDILGEPYNEQFFGPGTRLTVL.